The TCR beta chain described here comes from a study of T cell repertoires in cytomegalovirus infection. Study information: CMV epitopes that were recently identified and HLA-C-restricted were used alongside well-studied HLA-B-restricted ones. The public TCR beta signatures pointed to both CMV infection and matching HLA type.

V lost 0 bases and J lost 3, with 18 bases in between. CDR3 size: 17 residues. A note on this clonotype: Its antigen remains unknown.

MiXCR, run by TCRdb on the reads, gives a single entry per CDR3 protein. This table holds roughly 700,000 distinct CDR3 sequences, about 30% found once. Study-wide results and limits: The cumulative frequency of public TCR beta families identified carriers of CMV plus the relevant HLA. CMV-specific HLA-C-restricted TCR beta clonotypes dominated the ex vivo response.

The sequencing used cultured PBMCs, collected from culture after CMV antigen stimulation. This rearrangement joins TRBV12-3 or TRBV12-4 to TRBJ2-7; D is undetermined. This TCR derives from a human donor in good health (CMV status not recorded). Some clones in this sample may be carry-over from other donors' samples. Here the CDR3 reads CASSLALRRRSDYEQYF. CDR3 in DNA: TGTGCCAGCAGTTTAGCGCTCCGTCGCCGGAGCGACTACGAGCAGTACTTC.